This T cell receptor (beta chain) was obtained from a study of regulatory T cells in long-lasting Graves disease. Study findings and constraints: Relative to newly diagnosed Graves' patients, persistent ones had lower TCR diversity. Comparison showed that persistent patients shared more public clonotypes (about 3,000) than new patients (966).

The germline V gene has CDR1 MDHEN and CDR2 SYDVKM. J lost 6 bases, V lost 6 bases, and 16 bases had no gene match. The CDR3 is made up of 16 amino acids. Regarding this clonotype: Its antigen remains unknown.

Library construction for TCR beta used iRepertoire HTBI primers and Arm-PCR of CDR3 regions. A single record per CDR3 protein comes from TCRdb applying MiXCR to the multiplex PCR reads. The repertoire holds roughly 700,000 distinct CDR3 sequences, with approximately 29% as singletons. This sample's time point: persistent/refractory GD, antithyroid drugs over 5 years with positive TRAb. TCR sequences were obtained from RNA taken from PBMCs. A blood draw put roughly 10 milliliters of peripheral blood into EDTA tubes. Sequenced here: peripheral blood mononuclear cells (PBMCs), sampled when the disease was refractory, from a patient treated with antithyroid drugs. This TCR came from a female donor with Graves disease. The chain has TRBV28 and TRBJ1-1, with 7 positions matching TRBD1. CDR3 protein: CASRGQKGNRGPEAFF. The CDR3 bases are TGTGCCAGCAGGGGTCAAAAGGGAAACAGGGGCCCTGAAGCTTTCTTT.